This TCR beta chain was observed in a study of CD8+ T cells in alopecia areata. Study-wide background: Tofacitinib lasted 6 to 18 months, then 6 months off drug. Study-level results: Scalp and blood samples kept many expanded lesional clones throughout tofacitinib.

cDNA prepared by RNA extraction and subsequent reverse transcription served as the template for sequencing. Only in-frame clones appear in the TCRdb table, and some are missing; sequencing was by immunoSEQ multiplex PCR. The sample has about 220,000 clones, 50% to 60% seen once. CDR1 is SGHNT, CDR2 YYREEE, per germline (reference sequence). V trimming: 3 bases; J trimming: 2 bases; junction bases outside the gene matches: 4. This CDR3 is 14 amino acids long. Comments on this clone: As yet, its antigen is unknown.

This sample's treatment: oral pan-JAK inhibitor, 5-10 mg twice daily. Those with alopecia areata gave lesional scalp punch biopsies and peripheral blood. Source: CD4+ T cells sorted from blood, taken at week 4, from a patient treated with tofacitinib. This sequence was found in a human donor with alopecia areata. This rearrangement joins TRBV5-4 to TRBJ2-5; 7 bases match TRBD1. CDR3 region: CASSSDRLQETQYF. CDR3 DNA: TGTGCCAGCAGCTCGGACAGGTTACAAGAGACCCAGTACTTC.